The 14 T cell receptor beta chains listed next were all sequenced from one sample in a study of blood T cells in healthy people across ages. A second PCR of 7 to 11 cycles used a sample-barcoded 5' primer and a J-beta primer mix. One entry per CDR3 protein, called by TCRdb with MiXCR from the 5' RACE reads. The data contain 2 million or so distinct CDR3 sequences, about 49% of them singletons. The sequenced sample consisted of blood. The receptors stem from a woman in her 40s in good health.

The chain combines TRBV4-2 with TRBJ2-4; 8 positions match TRBD2. Matching the DNA end better, TRBJ2-5 makes the J call doubtful. Germline V lookup: CDR1 LGHNA, CDR2 YNFKEQ. CDR3 length equals 16 residues. In DNA, the CDR3 is TGTGCCAGCAGCCAAGATATTCGACGGGGGGGAGAGACCCAGTACTTC. This encodes CASSQDIRRGGETQYF.

This sequence joins TRBV20-1 and TRBJ2-3; 11 nucleotides agree with TRBD2. V was clipped by 6 bases and J by 0 bases; unmatched bases: 11. The length of the CDR3 is 17 residues. CDR1 and CDR2 from the germline V gene are DFQATT and SNEGSKA (reference sequence). DNA for the CDR3: TGCAGTGCCACCAGGGCTAGCGGGGGGCCCAGCACAGATACGCAGTATTTT. The encoded protein is CSATRASGGPSTDTQYF.

This chain connects TRBV7-2 to TRBJ2-3; 7 nucleotides match TRBD2. CDR1 and CDR2 from the germline V gene are SGHTA and FQGNSA. Trimming took 10 bases from V and 0 from J; bases not matched to a gene: 7. This CDR3 is 14 amino acids long. For the CDR3, the DNA is TGTGCCACCTCTGGGGGGGGGAGCACAGATACGCAGTATTTT. This sequence encodes CATSGGGSTDTQYF.

The chain's CDR3 is CATSDTTFGQGGVDEQFF. The CDR3 bases are TGTGCCACCAGTGATACAACCTTCGGACAAGGGGGGGTGGATGAGCAGTTCTTC. The V call is TRBV24-1, the J call TRBJ2-1; TRBD2 is a possible D gene (7 bases). With 3 bases removed from V and 8 bases from J, the gap between germline ends came to 25 bases. The CDR3 length is 18 residues. CDR1 and CDR2 (germline): KGHDR, SFDVKD.

This clonotype was counted between two and nine times. The chain couples TRBV4-2 to TRBJ1-2, with 9 bases lining up with TRBD1. V was pared by 1 base and J by 2 bases, with 8 bases of the junction left unmatched. Germline V gives CDR1 LGHNA, CDR2 YNFKEQ. The CDR3 runs 17 residues. CDR3 amino acids: CASSQAGFGTGNYGYTF. In DNA, the CDR3 is TGTGCCAGCAGCCAAGCAGGATTCGGGACAGGGAACTATGGCTACACCTTC.

A few counts support this clonotype. The chain carries TRBV5-1 and TRBJ2-1; 8 positions match TRBD1. Germline V gene lookup returns CDR1 SGHRS and CDR2 YFSETQ. The V segment lost 4 bases and the J segment 5 bases; nucleotides outside the gene matches: 8. The CDR3 contains 15 residues. In DNA form, the CDR3 reads TGCGCCAGCAGCCCCCTGGCGGACAGGGACAATGAGCAGTTCTTC. This translates into CASSPLADRDNEQFF.

This rearrangement joins TRBV1 to TRBJ2-5; the table calls TRBD2, which could not be checked here. TRBV1 is a pseudogene segment. This CDR3 region has 16 residues. The CDR3 is CTSSQDPVAGEETQYF. For the CDR3, the DNA is TGCACCAGCAGCCAAGATCCCGTAGCGGGGGAAGAGACCCAGTACTTC.

The chain employs TRBV2 and TRBJ1-5, with 11 nucleotides matching TRBD1. Germline CDR1 is SNHLY and CDR2 is FYNNEI. V was clipped by 7 bases and J by 5 bases; unmatched bases: 7. The CDR3 sequence is 15 residues long. CDR3 in DNA: TGTGCCAGCATATGCCGGGACAGGGGGTATCAGCCCCAGCATTTT. It encodes CASICRDRGYQPQHF.

The CDR3 nucleotides read TGCAGCGCTGATCGTCGGGGGCAAGAGACCCAGTACTTC. Encoded protein: CSADRRGQETQYF. The J gene is TRBJ2-5, the V gene TRBV29-1, with D perhaps TRBD2 (6 bases). The germline gives CDR1 SQVTM, CDR2 ANQGSEA. The V end lost 7 bases, the J end lost 2 bases, and 14 bases lay between the germline ends. The CDR3 consists of 13 residues.

The genes are TRBV7-6 and TRBJ2-5, with TRBD1 matching over 8 bases. Germline CDR1 and CDR2: SGHVS and FNYEAQ. The V and J ends lost 5 bases and 2 bases, in that order; junction bases with no gene match: 10. The CDR3 sequence is 16 residues long. The CDR3 loop reads CASSPYGGQVQETQYF. CDR3 nucleotide sequence: TGTGCCAGCAGCCCCTACGGGGGACAGGTTCAAGAGACCCAGTACTTC.

The rearrangement uses TRBV4-2 and TRBJ2-3; D gene ambiguous. The germline V gene has CDR1 LGHNA and CDR2 YNFKEQ. V gave up 0 bases and J gave up 4 bases, with 11 bases separating them. The CDR3 is 15 amino acids. The CDR3 sequence: CASSQEGTAPDTQYF. Here the CDR3 DNA reads TGTGCCAGCAGCCAAGAGGGTACAGCCCCAGATACGCAGTATTTT.

Concerning this clonotype itself: One end of the junction fails to match germline, which may point to a read error. The chain recombines TRBV6-5 with TRBJ2-1, with D maybe TRBD1 (6 bases). Germline V gene lookup returns CDR1 MNHEY and CDR2 SVGAGI. The CDR3 extends over 13 amino acids. In DNA, the CDR3 is TGTGCCAGCAATCTCGCAGGGGACAACGAGCAGTTCTTC. Translated: CASNLAGDNEQFF.

The chain is built from TRBV20-1 and TRBJ2-3; TRBD2 matches at 11 bases. The CDR3 extends over 15 amino acids. Germline V gives CDR1 DFQATT, CDR2 SNEGSKA (reference sequence). Losses at the gene ends were 3 bases for V and 3 bases for J; bases not matched to a gene: 5. The CDR3 reads CSASSTSGATDTQYF. The CDR3 nucleotides are TGCAGTGCTAGCTCGACTAGCGGGGCAACAGATACGCAGTATTTT.

This clonotype was seen a handful of times. The genes are TRBV6-5 and TRBJ1-2, with D possibly matching TRBD1 (5 bases). Per germline, CDR1 MNHEY and CDR2 SVGAGI. V was pared by 3 bases and J by 7 bases, with 9 bases between. The CDR3 spans 12 residues. The CDR3 here is CASSYGGVGYTF. The CDR3 DNA is TGTGCCAGCAGTTATGGGGGTGTTGGCTACACCTTC.